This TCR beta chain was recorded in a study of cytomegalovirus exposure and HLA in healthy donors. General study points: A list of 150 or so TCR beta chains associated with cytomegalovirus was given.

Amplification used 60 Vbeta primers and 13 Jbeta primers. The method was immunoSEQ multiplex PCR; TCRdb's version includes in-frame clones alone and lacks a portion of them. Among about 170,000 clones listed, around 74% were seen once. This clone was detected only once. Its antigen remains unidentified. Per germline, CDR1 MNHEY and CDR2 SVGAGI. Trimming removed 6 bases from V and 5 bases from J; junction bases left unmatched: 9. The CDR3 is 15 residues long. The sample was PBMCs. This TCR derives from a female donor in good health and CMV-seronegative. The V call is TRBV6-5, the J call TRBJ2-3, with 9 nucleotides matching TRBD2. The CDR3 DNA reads TGTGCCAGCAGCTTATATAGCGGGGGAAAAGATACGCAGTATTTT. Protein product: CASSLYSGGKDTQYF.